One sample yielded the 15 T cell receptor beta chains listed below, sequenced in a study of CD8 T cells in Susac syndrome. The authors reverse transcribed roughly 0.5 to 1 ug RNA with random hexamers. TCRdb redid the calling of the immunoSEQ multiplex PCR reads with MiXCR, one entry per CDR3 protein. The table has some 260,000 distinct CDR3 sequences, approximately 85% seen once. Sequencing was performed on CD8+ T cells from PBMCs. The receptors derive from a human donor with multiple sclerosis.

J is TRBJ2-3 and V is TRBV10-3, with TRBD2 matching 8 bases. With V trimmed by 4 bases and J by 6 bases, 12 bases remained unmatched. Germline V lookup: CDR1 ENHRY, CDR2 SYGVKD. The CDR3 runs to 16 residues. The CDR3 reads CAISVAAGGKWDTQYF. The CDR3 DNA sequence: TGTGCCATCAGTGTAGCTGCGGGAGGAAAGTGGGATACGCAGTATTTT.

CDR3 residues: CASSPTSADSYEQYF. The DNA for the CDR3 is TGCGCCAGCAGCCCGACTAGCGCGGACTCCTACGAGCAGTACTTC. The chain uses TRBV5-1 and TRBJ2-7, with 8 bases matching TRBD2. V lost 4 bases to trimming and J lost 0 bases; unmatched junction nucleotides: 6. Germline V gene lookup returns CDR1 SGHRS and CDR2 YFSETQ. The CDR3 extends over 15 amino acids.

This clonotype appeared a single time. The CDR3 region has the DNA TGCAGTGCTACGACCGGGGAGCCGTACGAGCAGTACTTC. Translation gives CSATTGEPYEQYF. The chain is built from TRBV20-1 and TRBJ2-7; maybe TRBD2 (5 bases). The CDR3 is made up of 13 amino acids. Germline-derived CDR1 and CDR2 are DFQATT and SNEGSKA (reference sequence). The V and J ends lost 4 bases and 4 bases respectively, with 14 bases between them.

The chain recombines TRBV13 with TRBJ1-1; D perhaps matches TRBD1 (6 bases). Trimming shortened V by 8 bases and J by 1 base, and 11 bases separated the two germline ends. This CDR3 contains 13 residues. Germline V gene data show CDR1 as PRHDT and CDR2 as FYEKMQ (reference sequence). The CDR3 DNA reads TGTGCCAGCCTACCCAGGGGGAACACTGAAGCTTTCTTT. Its translation: CASLPRGNTEAFF.

J is TRBJ2-7 and V is TRBV30; 9 bases map to TRBD1. The CDR3 has 13 amino acids. From germline, CDR1 is GTSNPN and CDR2 SVGIG (reference sequence). V dropped 5 bases and J dropped 6; count of bases not matched to a gene: 8. CDR3 sequence reads: CAWERDREGEQYF. The CDR3 DNA reads TGTGCCTGGGAAAGGGACAGGGAGGGCGAGCAGTACTTC.

This rearrangement joins TRBV9 to TRBJ2-3; D not resolved. V dropped 2 bases and J dropped 2 bases, with 12 bases sitting between them. This CDR3 is 15 amino acids long. Germline CDR1 SGDLS, CDR2 YYNGEE. The DNA for the CDR3 is TGTGCCAGCAGCGTCGGCAGGAGCCACACAGATACGCAGTATTTT. Translating gives CASSVGRSHTDTQYF.

The chain couples TRBV9 to TRBJ2-1; D unclear. The V end was cut by 0 bases, the J end by 8 bases, with 3 bases between. There are 11 residues in the CDR3. Germline V gives CDR1 SGDLS, CDR2 YYNGEE. In DNA, the CDR3 is TGTGCCAGCAGCGTAGACTATGAGCAGTTCTTC. It codes for CASSVDYEQFF.

The chain combines TRBV9 with TRBJ2-4; possible D gene TRBD1, 6 bases. Trimming stripped 4 bases from V and 6 bases from J, with 14 bases between. The CDR3 has 14 amino acids. Germline V gene sequence: CDR1 SGDLS, CDR2 YYNGEE. The CDR3 loop reads CASSPGGRGNIQYF. CDR3 nucleotide sequence: TGTGCCAGCAGCCCTGGGGGCAGGGGAAACATTCAGTACTTC. Variable domain in full (rest from reference TRBV9 and TRBJ2-4): DSGVTQTPKHLITATGQRVTLRCSPRSGDLSVYWYQQSLDQGLQFLIQYYNGEERAKGNILERFSAQQFPDLHSELNLSSLELGDSALYFCASSPGGRGNIQYFGAGTRLSVL.

The V call is TRBV27, the J call TRBJ2-3; either TRBD1 or TRBD2 may supply D (5 bases each). V lost 4 bases, J lost 5 bases, and 16 bases lay in between. The CDR3 consists of 15 residues. Per germline, CDR1 MNHEY and CDR2 SMNVEV (reference sequence). The CDR3 DNA is TGTGCCAGCAGTTGGGTGTTGGGGGTGGAAGATACGCAGTATTTT. Its protein product is CASSWVLGVEDTQYF.

The V and J genes are TRBV9 and TRBJ2-2, with 9 bases identical to TRBD1. The CDR3 totals 16 residues. The germline CDR1 and CDR2 sequences are SGDLS and YYNGEE. The V gene end was trimmed by 3 bases and the J gene end by 6 bases; junction bases not matched to a gene: 9. CDR3 region: CASSGGGQGFSGELFF. The CDR3 nucleotides are TGTGCCAGCAGCGGAGGGGGACAGGGATTCTCCGGGGAGCTGTTTTTT. The whole variable domain, remainder taken from reference TRBV9 and TRBJ2-2, is DSGVTQTPKHLITATGQRVTLRCSPRSGDLSVYWYQQSLDQGLQFLIQYYNGEERAKGNILERFSAQQFPDLHSELNLSSLELGDSALYFCASSGGGQGFSGELFFGEGSRLTVL.

This clonotype turned up a few times. In DNA form, the CDR3 reads TGTGCCAGCAGCCAAGATTCCCCGAGGACCCAGTACTTC. This gives the protein CASSQDSPRTQYF. The V and J genes are TRBV4-2 and TRBJ2-5; D ambiguous. Trimming left V 0 bases short and J 7 bases short, with 9 bases between. CDR1 and CDR2 from the germline V gene are LGHNA and YNFKEQ. The CDR3 has 13 amino acids.

The chain carries TRBV11-1 and TRBJ2-7; 11 bases fit TRBD2. The length of the CDR3 is 20 residues. Losses at the gene ends were 1 base for V and 0 bases for J; bases not matched to a gene: 14. Per the germline V gene, CDR1 is SGHAT and CDR2 is FQDESV (reference sequence). The CDR3 spells CASSLGGGTSGGTLSYEQYF. In DNA form, the CDR3 reads TGTGCCAGCAGCTTAGGCGGGGGGACTAGCGGAGGCACCCTCTCCTACGAGCAGTACTTC. The variable domain in full, completed from reference TRBV11-1 and TRBJ2-7, reads EAEVAQSPRYKITEKSQAVAFWCDPISGHATLYWYRQILGQGPELLVQFQDESVVDDSQLPKDRFSAERLKGVDSTLKIQPAELGDSAMYLCASSLGGGTSGGTLSYEQYFGPGTRLTVT.

The CDR3 nucleotides read TGCGCCAGCAGCCAGGGGGTAGCGAGTACAGATACGCAGTATTTT. This translates into CASSQGVASTDTQYF. The chain combines TRBV4-1 with TRBJ2-3, with D perhaps being TRBD1 or TRBD2 (5 bases each). There are 15 residues in the CDR3. CDR1 and CDR2 from the germline V gene are MGHRA and YSYEKL. Trimming removed 3 bases at V and 3 bases at J, with 13 bases between.

This rearrangement joins TRBV24-1 to TRBJ2-2, with no clear D. The CDR3 contains 13 residues. CDR1 and CDR2 (germline): KGHDR, SFDVKD. V lost 3 bases and J 6 bases, leaving 7 bases between the germline ends. CDR3 in DNA: TGTGCCACCAGTGATCCCGGTGCCGGGGAGCTGTTTTTT. This encodes CATSDPGAGELFF.

The V and J genes are TRBV6-6 and TRBJ2-7, with D perhaps TRBD2 (5 bases). Germline V gene lookup returns CDR1 MNHNY and CDR2 SVGAGI (reference sequence). Between the trimmed V and J ends, which lost 4 bases and 3 bases, there was a span of 19 bases. There are 16 residues in the CDR3. CDR3 coding DNA: TGTGCCAGCAGTTTCGCCCCAGAGGGAACAAGCTACGAGCAGTACTTC. Translating gives CASSFAPEGTSYEQYF.